This TCR beta chain was identified in a study of CD8+CD57+ T cells in acquired aplastic anemia. For the study at large: The mean DNA yield obtained from sorted CD4+ and CD8+ cells came to about 3 ug.

TCR beta VDJ combinations and CDR3 sequences were profiled from genomic DNA. TCRdb re-analysed the reads in MiXCR, keeping a single row per CDR3 protein. The sample has approximately 170,000 distinct CDR3 sequences, roughly half seen once. This clonotype appeared many times. Patients who underwent sequencing had shown CD8+CD57+ cell expansion by flow cytometry. In all patients, the disease was severe acquired aplastic anemia. Trimming removed 0 bases from V and 6 bases from J, with 15 bases in between. Germline-derived CDR1 and CDR2 are SGHDT and YYEEEE. CDR3 length: 15 amino acids. Sequences were obtained from sorted CD4+, CD8+, or CD8+CD57+ T cells (not recorded which) from PBMCs. The rearrangement joins TRBV5-6 to TRBJ1-2; D gene ambiguous. This sequence was found in a human donor with aplastic anemia. For the CDR3, the DNA is TGTGCCAGCAGCTTGGTAGAAGGGAGATTAAATGGCTACACCTTC. This gives the protein CASSLVEGRLNGYTF.